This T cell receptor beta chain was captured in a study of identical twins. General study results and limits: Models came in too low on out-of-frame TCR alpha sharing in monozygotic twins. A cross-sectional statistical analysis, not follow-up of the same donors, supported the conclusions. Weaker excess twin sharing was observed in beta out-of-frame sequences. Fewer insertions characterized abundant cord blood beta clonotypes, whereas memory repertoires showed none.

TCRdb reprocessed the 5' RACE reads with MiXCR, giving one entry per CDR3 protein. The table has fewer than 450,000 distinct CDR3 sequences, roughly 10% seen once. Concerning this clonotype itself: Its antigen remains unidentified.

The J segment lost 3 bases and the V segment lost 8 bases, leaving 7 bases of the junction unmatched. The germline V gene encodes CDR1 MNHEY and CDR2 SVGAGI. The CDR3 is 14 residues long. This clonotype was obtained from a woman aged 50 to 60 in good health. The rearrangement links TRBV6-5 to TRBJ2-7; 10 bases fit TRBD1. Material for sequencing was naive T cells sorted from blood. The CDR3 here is CASRTGGIHYEQYF. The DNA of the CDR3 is TGTGCCAGCCGGACAGGGGGTATACACTACGAGCAGTACTTC.